The 8 T cell receptor beta chains below all came from one sample that was sequenced in a study of cytomegalovirus exposure and HLA in healthy donors. The PCR had 60 Vbeta and 13 Jbeta primers. Sequenced by immunoSEQ multiplex PCR; TCRdb stores in-frame clones only, minus some. The sample contains over 150,000 clones, just under 80% of which appear only once. Input material: PBMCs. The receptors originated from a woman aged 45-65 years in good health and CMV-seropositive.

The chain carries TRBV30 and TRBJ2-2; tentatively, D is TRBD2 (6 bases). V gave up 2 bases and J gave up 2 bases, with 12 bases separating them. Germline CDR1 is GTSNPN and CDR2 is SVGIG (reference sequence). The CDR3 spans 15 residues. The CDR3 here is CAWSLGTLNTGELFF. For the CDR3, the DNA is TGTGCCTGGAGTCTCGGGACTCTCAACACCGGGGAGCTGTTTTTT.

V usage is TRBV5-1 and J usage is TRBJ2-1; 10 bases align to TRBD1. V dropped 5 bases and J dropped 6; count of bases not matched to a gene: 8. CDR3 length: 15 residues. Germline CDR1 and CDR2: SGHRS and YFSETQ. The CDR3 DNA is TGCGCCAGCAGTAGGACAGGGGGGATTGGCAATGAGCAGTTCTTC. Translated: CASSRTGGIGNEQFF.

The chain has TRBV18 and TRBJ2-5; 7 positions match TRBD1. Germline V gene sequence: CDR1 KGHSH, CDR2 LQKENI. With 6 bases clipped from V and 7 bases from J, the junction kept 20 bases outside the gene matches. The CDR3 consists of 17 residues. CDR3 region: CASSPLRDSFFSRTQYF. The CDR3 region has the DNA TGTGCCAGCTCCCCGCTAAGGGACAGTTTTTTTTCGCGGACCCAGTACTTC. The full variable domain, with the rest looked up from reference TRBV18 and TRBJ2-5, is NAGVMQNPRHLVRRRGQEARLRCSPMKGHSHVYWYRQLPEEGLKFMVYLQKENIIDESGMPKERFSAEFPKEGPSILRIQQVVRGDSAAYFCASSPLRDSFFSRTQYFGPGTRLLVL.

The genes are TRBV28 and TRBJ1-2; TRBD1 might be the D (6 bases). Trimming took off 6 bases at V and 6 bases at J, with 11 bases between the two ends. CDR1 and CDR2 from the germline V gene are MDHEN and SYDVKM. This CDR3 has 12 amino acids. CDR3 DNA sequence: TGTGCCAGCAGCAAGGGGGGGAATGGCTACACCTTC. The encoded protein is CASSKGGNGYTF.

Written as DNA, the CDR3 is TGTGCCAGCCGTGGGAGGGTGGTAAGATCACCCCTCCACTTT. As protein: CASRGRVVRSPLHF. The chain combines TRBV2 with TRBJ1-6; D unclear. V lost 8 bases, J lost 10 bases, and 18 bases lay in between. The CDR3 is 14 residues long. Germline CDR1 and CDR2: SNHLY and FYNNEI.

V usage is TRBV10-2 and J usage is TRBJ1-4; 10 bases fit TRBD1. Germline-derived CDR1 and CDR2 are WSHSY and SAAADI. The CDR3 consists of 15 residues. Trimming took 1 base from V and 6 from J; bases not matched to a gene: 2. CDR3 DNA: TGCGCCAGCAGTGAGTTTGGGACAGGGGATGAAAAACTGTTTTTT. As protein: CASSEFGTGDEKLFF.

The chain carries TRBV6-1 and TRBJ1-5, with 7 nucleotides matching TRBD1. CDR1 and CDR2 (germline): MNHNS, SASEGT. The V and J ends lost 1 base and 0 bases, in that order; junction bases with no gene match: 9. The CDR3 totals 18 residues. The CDR3 loop reads CASSEVGRGFNSNQPQHF. The CDR3 DNA reads as TGTGCCAGCAGTGAAGTTGGCAGGGGGTTTAATAGCAATCAGCCCCAGCATTTT.

This clone was seen only a few times. The chain couples TRBV18 to TRBJ1-6, with 10 bases aligning to TRBD1. V dropped 6 bases and J dropped 7; count of bases not matched to a gene: 15. Germline CDR1 is KGHSH and CDR2 is LQKENI. The CDR3 consists of 18 residues. The CDR3 spells CASSLWATGTGVNSPLHF. CDR3 nucleotide sequence: TGTGCCAGCTCCCTTTGGGCAACCGGGACAGGGGTAAATTCACCCCTCCACTTT.